This T cell receptor (beta chain) appears in the sequencing data of a study of beta chain features in type 1 diabetes. The authors reverse transcribed all of the isolated RNA, so sequencing captured expressed TCRB transcripts. The assay was immunoSEQ multiplex PCR, and TCRdb's table has in-frame clones only and misses some. The profile covers roughly 400,000 clones, with roughly 15% appearing a single time and under 0.02% taken by the ten largest. V lost 5 bases, J lost 6 bases, and 19 bases lay in between. This CDR3 is built from 15 residues. The germline gives CDR1 SGHRS, CDR2 YFSETQ. What was sequenced was naive CD4+ T cells from blood. J is TRBJ2-3 and V is TRBV5-1; perhaps TRBD2 as D (6 bases). The TCR was taken from a woman between 18 and 30 years old in good health. The CDR3 sequence is CASSVVGGPSDTQYF. CDR3 coding DNA: TGCGCCAGCAGTGTCGTGGGAGGCCCTTCCGATACGCAGTATTTT.